This T cell receptor (beta chain) appears in the sequencing data of a study of human T cells and chemical hapten exposure. Study overall: TCR yields per sample varied, mainly owing to small pooled library volume differences.

The study extracted total RNA from unfractionated whole blood. This CDR3 has 16 amino acids. The V gene's germline CDR1 is SGDLS and CDR2 YYNGEE. V lost 3 bases, J lost 3 bases, and 16 bases lay in between. Study conclusions and caveats: Sensitizing with DPC caused no change in TCRs above 1 in 1000 frequency.

Individual cDNA molecules received unique molecular identifiers in the library. TCRdb re-called the 5' RACE reads through MiXCR, storing one row per CDR3 protein. The table lists about 120,000 distinct CDR3 sequences, roughly a fifth of them singletons. The sample holds a few counts of this clonotype. What it binds is unknown. The receptor was derived from a human donor in good health. The chain couples TRBV9 to TRBJ1-5; a possible D gene is TRBD1 (5 bases). In nucleotides, the CDR3 is TGTGCCAGCAGCGAGCGAAGAGGGGTGGACAATCAGCCCCAGCATTTT. Protein product: CASSERRGVDNQPQHF.